Listed below are T cell receptor beta chains from one sample, sequenced in a study of CD4 T cells in relation to SARS-CoV-2 and coronaviruses. These receptors' antigens are unknown. The table came from immunoSEQ multiplex PCR; TCRdb's copy has only in-frame clones and leaves some out. The sample carries 18,000 or so clones, approximately 82% recorded once. Material: CD4+ T cells from PBMCs, cultured in vitro. The source is a human donor in good health. Each CDR3 is given with its conserved first and last residue. A D gene is named only where the DNA matches it firmly. The size entry is marked missing in some rows and otherwise reads once, few, many or a size class.

v_call,d_call,j_call,clone_size,cdr3_nt,cdr3_aa
TRBV9,.,TRBJ2-6,.,TGTGCCAGCAGCGCGGGCCCGTCTGGGGCCAACGTCCTGACTTTC,CASSAGPSGANVLTF
TRBV18,.,TRBJ1-5,.,TGTGCCAGCTCACCGTCAGCTACTAATAGCAATCAGCCCCAGCATTTT,CASSPSATNSNQPQHF
TRBV7-2,.,TRBJ1-1,once,TGTGCCAGCAGCTTTCTTCTTGAAGCTTTCTTT,CASSFLLEAFF
TRBV19,.,TRBJ1-1,.,TGTGCCAGTAGTATAGCGGGACAAAGGGAAGCTTTCTTT,CASSIAGQREAFF
TRBV30,.,TRBJ2-7,.,TGTGCCTGGAGTGCTGGGGCAGCGTTGAACGAGCAGTACTTC,CAWSAGAALNEQYF
TRBV3-1/TRBV3-2,TRBD2,TRBJ2-1,once,TGTGCCAGCGGGATGCTAGCGGGAGTATATGAGCAGTTCTTC,CASGMLAGVYEQFF
TRBV10-3,TRBD1,TRBJ2-1,.,TGTGCCATCAGTCCCGGGGACAGGTCCGTATTCGGGAGCTCCTACAATGAGCAGTTCTTC,CAISPGDRSVFGSSYNEQFF
TRBV18,TRBD1,TRBJ1-2,.,TGTGCCAGCTCACCACGGCGAACCGGGACAGGGCTCGGCTACACCTTC,CASSPRRTGTGLGYTF
TRBV7-9,TRBD1,TRBJ1-1,.,TGTGCCAGCAGCTTAGCCGGACAGGGCTGGACTGAAGCTTTCTTT,CASSLAGQGWTEAFF
TRBV7-9,TRBD1,TRBJ2-3,.,TGTGCCAGCAGCTTAGCCTACAGGGGTATGAGCACAGATACGCAGTATTTT,CASSLAYRGMSTDTQYF
TRBV9,TRBD1,TRBJ1-2,.,TGTGCCAGCAGCACAAGTTGGGGCAGGGGGAGTGATGGCTACACCTTC,CASSTSWGRGSDGYTF
TRBV19,TRBD1,TRBJ2-5,.,TGTGCCAGTAGTACCGGACAGGGCAGGGAGACCCAGTACTTC,CASSTGQGRETQYF
TRBV3-1/TRBV3-2,.,TRBJ2-2,few,TGTGCCAGCAGCCAAGATGAGGCGGTAGGCACCGGGGAGCTGTTTTTT,CASSQDEAVGTGELFF
TRBV3-1/TRBV3-2,.,TRBJ1-6,.,TGTGCCAGCAGCCAAGTTGGAGGACAGTATAATTCACCCCTCCACTTT,CASSQVGGQYNSPLHF
TRBV6-5,.,TRBJ1-1,.,TGTGCCACCAGGCAGGGGCAGCGGAACACTGAAGCTTTCTTT,CATRQGQRNTEAFF
TRBV10-3,.,TRBJ2-3,.,TGTGCCATCAGTAAGACTGCCTCGGGCACAGATACGCAGTATTTT,CAISKTASGTDTQYF
TRBV5-1,TRBD2,TRBJ2-1,.,TGCGCCAGCAGCTGGGGATTTAGCACGGGAGGGGCTTACAATGAGCAGTTCTTC,CASSWGFSTGGAYNEQFF
TRBV2,.,TRBJ1-5,few,TGTGCCAGCAGCACGAGCGGACAGATCAATCAGCCCCAGCATTTT,CASSTSGQINQPQHF
TRBV3-1/TRBV3-2,TRBD2,TRBJ2-1,.,TGTGCCAGCGCTAAATTCGGAGCGGGAGGTTACAATGAGCAGTTCTTC,CASAKFGAGGYNEQFF
TRBV14,TRBD1,TRBJ2-1,few,TGTGCCAGCAGCCGAGGATGGGCCAGGGGGTTCAATGAGCAGTTCTTC,CASSRGWARGFNEQFF
TRBV6-4,TRBD2,TRBJ2-7,.,TGTGCCAGCAGTCCCGGGACTAGCGGATACGAGCAGTACTTC,CASSPGTSGYEQYF
TRBV6-6,TRBD1,TRBJ2-7,.,TGTGCCAGCAGGCCACCTCTGGACAGGGACCACGAGCAGTACTTC,CASRPPLDRDHEQYF